The 22 T cell receptor beta chains in this list originate from one sample, sequenced in a study of OX40 agonist ivuxolimab in advanced cancers. Assay used: immunoSEQ multiplex PCR; TCRdb lists only in-frame clones, some missing. The sample lists over 85,000 clones; about nine tenths were seen once. The input for sequencing was CD4+ or CD8+ T cells sorted from blood, taken in a trial of the OX40 agonist ivuxolimab. These receptors were obtained from an adult with an advanced solid tumor such as melanoma, head and neck, liver or kidney cancer.

To note about this clone: Other DNA sequences of this sample code for an identical CDR3. J is TRBJ2-7 and V is TRBV15; D may correspond to TRBD1 or TRBD2 (5 bases each). This CDR3 has 17 residues. V lost 0 bases and J 7 bases, leaving 22 bases between the germline ends. Per germline, CDR1 LNHNV and CDR2 YYDKDF (reference sequence). The CDR3 region is CATSRDPIGGATGEQYF. CDR3 DNA sequence: TGTGCCACCAGCAGAGATCCCATTGGGGGAGCCACGGGGGAGCAGTACTTC.

The rearrangement joins TRBV7-2 to TRBJ1-5; D is unclear. Trimming took off 1 base at V and 9 bases at J, with 10 bases between the two ends. This CDR3 region has 13 residues. Germline assignment: CDR1 SGHTA and CDR2 FQGNSA. CDR3: CASSLVRMGPQHF. Here the CDR3 DNA reads TGTGCCAGCAGCTTAGTCAGGATGGGGCCCCAGCATTTT.

This chain joins TRBV4-3 and TRBJ1-2; 9 bases line up with TRBD1. CDR1 and CDR2 from the germline V gene are LGHNA and YSLEER. The CDR3 is 17 residues long. Trimming cost V 1 base and J 2 bases; bases outside gene matches: 8. CDR3 coding DNA: TGCGCCAGCAGCCAAGGACAAGAAGGACAGGGGAACTATGGCTACACCTTC. The encoded protein is CASSQGQEGQGNYGYTF.

The chain is built from TRBV9 and TRBJ1-3, with D perhaps matching TRBD1 (5 bases). The CDR3 runs to 16 residues. Per germline, CDR1 SGDLS and CDR2 YYNGEE. V gave up 2 bases and J gave up 0 bases, with 12 bases separating them. The CDR3: CASSVTEILSGNTIYF. CDR3 bases: TGTGCCAGCAGCGTGACAGAAATCCTCTCTGGAAACACCATATATTTT.

The genes are TRBV6-1 and TRBJ1-1; D is possibly TRBD1 (5 bases). This CDR3 spans 20 amino acids. Germline V gene data show CDR1 as MNHNS and CDR2 as SASEGT. Trimming stripped 4 bases from V and 3 bases from J, with 30 bases between. The CDR3 reads CASSALTVRPGREGYTEAFF. For the CDR3, the DNA is TGTGCCAGCAGTGCACTAACCGTCCGTCCGGGGCGGGAAGGGTACACTGAAGCTTTCTTT.

The chain has TRBV19 and TRBJ1-5; 7 bases are shared with TRBD1. The CDR3 runs 15 residues. J gave up 4 bases and V 8 bases, and 11 bases lay outside the gene matches. CDR1 is LNHDA, CDR2 SQIVND, per germline (reference sequence). CDR3 coding DNA: TGTGCCAGTCAGATTGACAGGGTGGGAAATCAGCCCCAGCATTTT. Protein product: CASQIDRVGNQPQHF.

Details on this clone: The junction departs from germline at one end; a sequencing error may be responsible. The chain uses TRBV7-9 and TRBJ1-2; D perhaps matches TRBD1 (5 bases). Germline CDR1 is SEHNR and CDR2 is FQNEAQ (reference sequence). The length of the CDR3 is 15 residues. CDR3 in DNA: TGTGCCAGCAGCTTGGGTACCGGGACGGCGGTAAGCACTTCCTTC. Protein sequence: CASSLGTGTAVSTSF.

The rearrangement links TRBV27 to TRBJ1-2, with a tentative D call TRBD1 (6 bases). CDR1 MNHEY and CDR2 SMNVEV come from the germline V gene (reference sequence). V gave up 5 bases and J gave up 3 bases, with 19 bases separating them. There are 16 residues in the CDR3. Written as DNA, the CDR3 is TGTGCCAGCAGTGTGGGGGGGGCGGGTCTGGACTATGGCTACACCTTC. It codes for CASSVGGAGLDYGYTF.

This rearrangement joins TRBV4-1 to TRBJ2-7, with a possible D match to TRBD1 (6 bases). Trimming shortened V by 4 bases and J by 3 bases, and 22 bases separated the two germline ends. The germline V gene has CDR1 MGHRA and CDR2 YSYEKL. The CDR3 contains 17 residues. In DNA form, the CDR3 reads TGCGCCAGCAGCCCTAAGGGGGTCTACCCGGGGATCTACGAGCAGTACTTC. It encodes CASSPKGVYPGIYEQYF.

CDR3 amino acids: CAWSQETPGWANYGYTF. In nucleotides, the CDR3 is TGTGCCTGGAGTCAGGAGACCCCGGGGTGGGCTAACTATGGCTACACCTTC. This chain joins TRBV30 and TRBJ1-2; D gene unclear. Germline lookup yields CDR1 GTSNPN and CDR2 SVGIG (reference sequence). V was pared by 2 bases and J by 0 bases, with 19 bases between. This CDR3 has 17 residues.

The chain joins TRBV19 to TRBJ2-3; D may be TRBD1 (6 bases). The V gene's germline CDR1 is LNHDA and CDR2 SQIVND (reference sequence). The CDR3 loop spans 15 amino acids. V was cut by 5 bases and J by 0 bases, with 12 bases left in between. CDR3 sequence reads: CASSPQTGSTDTQYF. The CDR3 nucleotides read TGTGCCAGTAGTCCACAGACAGGTAGCACAGATACGCAGTATTTT.

The rearrangement joins TRBV19 to TRBJ1-1; maybe TRBD1 (5 bases). The V gene's germline CDR1 is LNHDA and CDR2 SQIVND (reference sequence). Trimming shortened V by 11 bases and J by 0 bases, and 16 bases separated the two germline ends. This CDR3 has 14 amino acids. The CDR3 here is CAARDPILNTEAFF. In nucleotides, the CDR3 is TGTGCCGCCCGGGACCCTATATTGAACACTGAAGCTTTCTTT. The full variable domain, its missing parts supplied by reference TRBV19 and TRBJ1-1, is DGGITQSPKYLFRKEGQNVTLSCEQNLNHDAMYWYRQDPGQGLRLIYYSQIVNDFQKGDIAEGYSVSREKKESFPLTVTSAQKNPTAFYLCAARDPILNTEAFFGQGTRLTVV.

The rearrangement joins TRBV4-3 to TRBJ2-6; TRBD1 aligns across 10 bases. The CDR3 is 17 residues long. V dropped 4 bases and J dropped 4; count of bases not matched to a gene: 7. Germline-derived CDR1 and CDR2 are LGHNA and YSLEER. CDR3 sequence reads: CASSRRTGGEGANVLTF. The CDR3 DNA is TGCGCCAGCAGCCGTCGGACAGGGGGAGAGGGGGCCAACGTCCTGACTTTC.

The chain employs TRBV5-1 and TRBJ1-1; no clear D. With 4 bases removed from V and 1 base from J, the gap between germline ends came to 17 bases. Germline CDR1 reads SGHRS; CDR2 reads YFSETQ. This CDR3 is built from 16 residues. The CDR3 nucleotides are TGCGCCAGCAGCGCTGCTCCGGGAGCCACGAACACTGAAGCTTTCTTT. It is translated as CASSAAPGATNTEAFF.

The rearrangement joins TRBV6-5 to TRBJ2-2, with 9 bases matching TRBD2. This CDR3 contains 15 residues. The J segment lost 6 bases and the V segment lost 2 bases, leaving 4 bases of the junction unmatched. Germline CDR1 is MNHEY and CDR2 is SVGAGI. The CDR3 nucleotides read TGTGCCAGCAGTTACGTAGCGGGGGCGGCCGGGGAGCTGTTTTTT. It specifies CASSYVAGAAGELFF.

V is TRBV7-3 and J is TRBJ2-2; D is uncertain. This CDR3 comprises 12 residues. Germline V gene data show CDR1 as SGHTA and CDR2 as FQGTGA. The V end lost 5 bases, the J end lost 4 bases, and 5 bases lay between the germline ends. The CDR3 spells CASSHSTGELFF. DNA for the CDR3: TGTGCCAGCAGCCATTCCACCGGGGAGCTGTTTTTT.

This clone was seen just once. This sequence joins TRBV30 and TRBJ1-2; no clear D. V was cut by 3 bases and J by 8 bases, with 13 bases left in between. This CDR3 has 12 amino acids. Germline CDR1 GTSNPN, CDR2 SVGIG (reference sequence). The CDR3 DNA reads TGTGCCTGGAGAGGGTCCACGGTCGGCTACACCTTC. Translated: CAWRGSTVGYTF.

The chain recombines TRBV2 with TRBJ2-5; a possible D gene is TRBD2 (6 bases). V lost 4 bases, J lost 4 bases, and 13 bases lay in between. The germline gives CDR1 SNHLY, CDR2 FYNNEI. This CDR3 is built from 14 residues. The CDR3 region is CASSGGGLGETQYF. DNA of the CDR3: TGTGCCAGCAGTGGTGGGGGGTTAGGAGAGACCCAGTACTTC.

In this sample, this clone turned up once. V and J are TRBV30 and TRBJ2-1; D not resolved. The germline V gene encodes CDR1 GTSNPN and CDR2 SVGIG (reference sequence). There are 11 residues in the CDR3. With 0 bases removed from V and 8 bases from J, the gap between germline ends came to 5 bases. The CDR3 bases are TGTGCCTGGAGTGTAAGCCATGAGCAGTTCTTC. Translating gives CAWSVSHEQFF.

The chain has TRBV28 and TRBJ1-6; TRBD1 is a possible D gene (5 bases). Trimming left V 5 bases short and J 0 bases short, with 17 bases between. This CDR3 has 18 amino acids. CDR1 is MDHEN, CDR2 SYDVKM, per germline. The CDR3 DNA sequence: TGTGCCAGCAGTACCCGGGACGGAATTCTCTCCTATAATTCACCCCTCCACTTT. Translation gives CASSTRDGILSYNSPLHF.

This rearrangement joins TRBV28 to TRBJ1-5; no firm D call. CDR3 length: 14 amino acids. Germline loops: CDR1 MDHEN, CDR2 SYDVKM. V was cut by 0 bases and J by 2 bases, with 5 bases left in between. The CDR3: CASSLWRGNQPQHF. DNA of the CDR3: TGTGCCAGCAGTTTATGGAGAGGCAATCAGCCCCAGCATTTT.

The chain carries TRBV18 and TRBJ1-3; D not certain. Germline values: CDR1 KGHSH, CDR2 LQKENI. The CDR3 extends over 14 amino acids. The V and J ends lost 3 bases and 0 bases respectively, with 6 bases between them. CDR3 region: CASSPGSSGNTIYF. In DNA form, the CDR3 reads TGTGCCAGCTCACCGGGTAGCTCTGGAAACACCATATATTTT.